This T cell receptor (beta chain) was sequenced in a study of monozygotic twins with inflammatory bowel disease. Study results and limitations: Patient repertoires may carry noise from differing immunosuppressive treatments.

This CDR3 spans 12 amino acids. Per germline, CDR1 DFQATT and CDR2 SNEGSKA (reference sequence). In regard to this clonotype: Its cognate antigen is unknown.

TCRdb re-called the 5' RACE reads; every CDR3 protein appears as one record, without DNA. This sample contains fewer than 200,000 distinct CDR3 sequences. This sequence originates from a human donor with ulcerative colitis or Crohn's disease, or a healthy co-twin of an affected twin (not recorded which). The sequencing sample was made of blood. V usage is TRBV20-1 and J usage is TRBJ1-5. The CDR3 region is CSAREGFQPQHF.